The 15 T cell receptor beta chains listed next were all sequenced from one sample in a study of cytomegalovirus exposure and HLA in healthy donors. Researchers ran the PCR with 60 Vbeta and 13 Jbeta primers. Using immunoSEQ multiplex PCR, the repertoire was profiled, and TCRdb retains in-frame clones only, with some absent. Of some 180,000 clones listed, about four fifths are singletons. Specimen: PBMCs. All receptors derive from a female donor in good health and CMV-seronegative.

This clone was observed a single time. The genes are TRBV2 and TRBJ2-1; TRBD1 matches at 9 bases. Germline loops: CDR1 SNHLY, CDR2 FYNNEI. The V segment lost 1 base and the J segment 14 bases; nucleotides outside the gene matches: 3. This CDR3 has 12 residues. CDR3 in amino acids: CASSEDRGREFF. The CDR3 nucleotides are TGTGCCAGCAGTGAAGACAGGGGGCGCGAGTTCTTC.

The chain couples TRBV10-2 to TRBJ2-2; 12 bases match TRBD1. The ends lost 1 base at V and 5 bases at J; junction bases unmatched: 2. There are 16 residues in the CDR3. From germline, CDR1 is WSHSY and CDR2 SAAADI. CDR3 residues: CASSEWGQGATGELFF. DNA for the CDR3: TGCGCCAGCAGTGAGTGGGGACAGGGGGCGACCGGGGAGCTGTTTTTT.

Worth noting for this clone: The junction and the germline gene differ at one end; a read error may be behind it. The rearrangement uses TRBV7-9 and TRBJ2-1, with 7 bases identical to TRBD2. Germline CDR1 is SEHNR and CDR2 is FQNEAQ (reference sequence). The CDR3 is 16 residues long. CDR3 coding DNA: TGTTCCAGCAGCCCCCCTAGCGGAGCCTCCTACAATGAGCAGTTCTTC. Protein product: CSSSPPSGASYNEQFF.

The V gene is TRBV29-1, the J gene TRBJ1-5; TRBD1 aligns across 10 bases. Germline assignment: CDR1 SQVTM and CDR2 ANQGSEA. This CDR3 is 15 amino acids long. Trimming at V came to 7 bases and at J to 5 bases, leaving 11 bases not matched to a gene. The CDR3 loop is CSARTPGTGDQPQHF. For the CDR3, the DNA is TGCAGCGCTAGGACCCCCGGGACAGGGGATCAGCCCCAGCATTTT.

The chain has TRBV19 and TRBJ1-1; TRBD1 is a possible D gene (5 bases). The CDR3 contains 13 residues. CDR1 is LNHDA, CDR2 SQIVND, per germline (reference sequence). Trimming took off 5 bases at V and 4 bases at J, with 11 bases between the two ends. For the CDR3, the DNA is TGTGCCAGTAGTCCATCAGGGATCACTGAAGCTTTCTTT. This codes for CASSPSGITEAFF.

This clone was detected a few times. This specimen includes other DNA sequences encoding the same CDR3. The CDR3 DNA reads TGCGCCAGCAGCTTACAGACAGGGATGAACACTGAAGCTTTCTTT. This codes for CASSLQTGMNTEAFF. The V gene is TRBV5-1, the J gene TRBJ1-1, with TRBD1 matching over 7 bases. V dropped 2 bases and J dropped 0; count of bases not matched to a gene: 4. Per the germline V gene, CDR1 is SGHRS and CDR2 is YFSETQ. The CDR3 extends over 15 amino acids. Drawing the rest from reference TRBV5-1 and TRBJ1-1, the complete variable domain is KAGVTQTPRYLIKTRGQQVTLSCSPISGHRSVSWYQQTPGQGLQFLFEYFSETQRNKGNFPGRFSGRQFSNSRSEMNVSTLELGDSALYLCASSLQTGMNTEAFFGQGTRLTVV.

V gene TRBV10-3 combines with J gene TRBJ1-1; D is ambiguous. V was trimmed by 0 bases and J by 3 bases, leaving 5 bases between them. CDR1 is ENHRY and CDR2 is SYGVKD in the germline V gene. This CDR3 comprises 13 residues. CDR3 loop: CAISESRYTEAFF. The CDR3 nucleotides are TGTGCCATCAGTGAGTCCCGTTACACTGAAGCTTTCTTT.

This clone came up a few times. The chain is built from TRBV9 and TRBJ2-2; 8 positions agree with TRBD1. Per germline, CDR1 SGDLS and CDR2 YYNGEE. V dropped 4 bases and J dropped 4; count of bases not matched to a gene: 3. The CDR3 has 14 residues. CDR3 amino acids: CASSHDRGTGELFF. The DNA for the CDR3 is TGTGCCAGCAGCCACGACAGGGGCACCGGGGAGCTGTTTTTT.

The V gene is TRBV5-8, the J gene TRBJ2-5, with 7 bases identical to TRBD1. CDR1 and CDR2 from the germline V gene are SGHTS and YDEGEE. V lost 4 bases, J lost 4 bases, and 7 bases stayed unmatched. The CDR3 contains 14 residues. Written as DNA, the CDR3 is TGTGCCAGCAGCATAAACAGGGGACGAGAGACCCAGTACTTC. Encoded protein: CASSINRGRETQYF.

CDR3 bases: TGTGCCAGTAGTATTACAGGGGGGGGCCAGCCCCAGCATTTT. Its translation: CASSITGGGQPQHF. V usage is TRBV19 and J usage is TRBJ1-5; TRBD1 matches 8 bases. Germline V gene data show CDR1 as LNHDA and CDR2 as SQIVND (reference sequence). Losses at the gene ends were 3 bases for V and 7 bases for J; bases not matched to a gene: 5. CDR3 length: 14 residues.

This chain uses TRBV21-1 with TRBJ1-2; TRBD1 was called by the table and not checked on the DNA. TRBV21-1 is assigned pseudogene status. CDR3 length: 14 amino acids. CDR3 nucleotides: TGTGCCAGCAGCAACCCGGACAGGGTGGATGGCTACACCTTC. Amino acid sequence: CASSNPDRVDGYTF.

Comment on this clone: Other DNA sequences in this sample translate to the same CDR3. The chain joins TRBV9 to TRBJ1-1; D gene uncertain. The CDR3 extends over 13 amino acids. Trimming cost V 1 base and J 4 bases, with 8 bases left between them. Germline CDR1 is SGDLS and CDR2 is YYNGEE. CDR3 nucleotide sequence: TGTGCCAGCAGCGTAACCGGGAGCACTGAAGCTTTCTTT. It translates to CASSVTGSTEAFF.

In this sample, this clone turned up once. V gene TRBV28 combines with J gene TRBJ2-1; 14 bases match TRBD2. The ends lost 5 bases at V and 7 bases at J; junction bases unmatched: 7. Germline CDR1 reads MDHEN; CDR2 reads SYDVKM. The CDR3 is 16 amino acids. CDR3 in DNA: TGTGCCAGCAGTCCCGGGACTAGCGGGAGATGGAATGAGCAGTTCTTC. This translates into CASSPGTSGRWNEQFF.

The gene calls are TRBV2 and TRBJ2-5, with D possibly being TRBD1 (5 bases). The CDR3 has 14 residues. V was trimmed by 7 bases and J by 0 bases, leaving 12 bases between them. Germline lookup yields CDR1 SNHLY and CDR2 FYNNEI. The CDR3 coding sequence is TGTGCCAGCACCTTGACAGAACACCAAGAGACCCAGTACTTC. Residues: CASTLTEHQETQYF.

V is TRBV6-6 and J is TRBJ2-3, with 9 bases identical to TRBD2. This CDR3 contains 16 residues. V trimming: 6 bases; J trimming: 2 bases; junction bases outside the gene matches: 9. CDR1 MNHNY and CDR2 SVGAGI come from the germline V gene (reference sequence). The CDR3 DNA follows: TGTGCCAGCAGACGAGTAGCGGGGGCCCCCACAGATACGCAGTATTTT. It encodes CASRRVAGAPTDTQYF.